The source of this T cell receptor beta chain is a study of blood T cell repertoires in COVID-19. Study-level background: T cells, B-cell-depleted T cells, or PBMCs provided the cDNA or gDNA that served as material.

This study enrolled people aged about 18 to 90 from roughly 24 US geographic areas. Between the trimmed V and J ends, which lost 0 bases and 8 bases, there was a span of 14 bases. Per the germline V gene, CDR1 is LNHDA and CDR2 is SQIVND (reference sequence). The CDR3 extends over 15 amino acids. As handled by the study authors: The authors estimated nucleated cell counts from reference gene primer amplification. Method: immunoSEQ multiplex PCR; TCRdb's copy keeps in-frame clones and lacks some. V, J and clone size are taken as reported in that table, and D and trimming were inferred from the DNA itself. The sample yields roughly 150,000 clones, 84% seen once.

This clonotype originated in a woman aged 50 to 65 who had recovered from COVID-19. The J gene is TRBJ2-1, the V gene TRBV19; a weak D match, TRBD1 (5 bases). Sequencing was performed on PBMCs or T cells enriched from blood (not recorded which). The CDR3 reads CASSIDAGRADEQFF. The CDR3 coding sequence is TGTGCCAGTAGTATAGATGCCGGCAGGGCAGATGAGCAGTTCTTC.